Below are 29 T cell receptor beta chains sequenced from a single sample in a study of circulating tumor DNA in untreated peripheral T-cell lymphoma (dated by TCRdb to the early 2020s). The library was built by means of the immunoSEQ multiplex PCR assay. TCRdb's version of the immuneACCESS table is confined to in-frame rearrangements and falls short of the full clone set. An unresolved V gene accounts for under half of the shortfall where checked; the remainder is of unknown origin. In all, the sample holds about 2,200 clones, and almost 70% of those were seen once. The ten top clones hold roughly 16% of the sample. Source material: tumor tissue. The source is a human donor with peripheral T-cell lymphoma.

V and J are TRBV7-5 and TRBJ2-7; the table's TRBD2 call for D was not verified on the DNA. TRBV7-5 is a pseudogene segment. This CDR3 has 18 amino acids. The CDR3 region has the DNA TGTGCCAGCAGCCAGGCCCTAGCCGGGGGGCTTAGCTCCTACGAGCAGTACTTC. Translation: CASSQALAGGLSSYEQYF.

By sample fraction, this clone is medium-sized (0.01 to 0.1%). This chain uses TRBV11-3 with TRBJ1-6; perhaps TRBD1 as D (5 bases). Between the trimmed V and J ends, which lost 3 bases and 10 bases, there was a span of 16 bases. This CDR3 region has 15 residues. Germline V lookup: CDR1 SGHNT, CDR2 YENEEA. The CDR3 DNA reads TGTGCCAGCAGCTTGGCTGGGGCCGAAAGATCACCCCTCCACTTT. Its protein is CASSLAGAERSPLHF.

J is TRBJ2-5 and V is TRBV28, with 7 bases fitting TRBD2. Germline V CDR1 and CDR2: MDHEN, SYDVKM. V lost 5 bases, J lost 1 base, and 7 bases stayed unmatched. The CDR3 extends over 15 amino acids. DNA of the CDR3: TGTGCCAGCAGTCCCTTGGGGGGGTCCCAAGAGACCCAGTACTTC. It yields the protein CASSPLGGSQETQYF.

The chain joins TRBV30 to TRBJ2-7; D might be TRBD2 (6 bases). The CDR3 is made up of 14 amino acids. The germline V gene encodes CDR1 GTSNPN and CDR2 SVGIG (reference sequence). Trimming took off 1 base at V and 7 bases at J, with 17 bases between the two ends. The CDR3 here is CAWSATGVLEEQYV. In nucleotides, the CDR3 is TGTGCCTGGAGTGCCACGGGGGTCTTAGAAGAGCAGTACGTC.

The rearrangement links TRBV18 to TRBJ2-1, with D possibly being TRBD1 (5 bases). Germline V gene sequence: CDR1 KGHSH, CDR2 LQKENI. Trimming cost V 6 bases and J 9 bases, with 15 bases left between them. This CDR3 comprises 13 residues. In DNA form, the CDR3 reads TGTGCCAGCTCGCAAAGGCAGGGCCCTGAGCAGTTCTTC. It is translated as CASSQRQGPEQFF.

V gene TRBV10-2 combines with J gene TRBJ2-1, with 11 bases aligning to TRBD2. Unmatched junction bases numbered 5, after V lost 4 bases and J lost 9 bases. The CDR3 spans 14 residues. The V gene's germline CDR1 is WSHSY and CDR2 SAAADI. This chain's CDR3 is CASSVSGRASEQFF. CDR3 DNA: TGCGCCAGCAGTGTTAGCGGGAGGGCCAGTGAGCAGTTCTTC.

The J gene is TRBJ2-7, the V gene TRBV30, with 9 nucleotides matching TRBD2. CDR1 and CDR2 (germline): GTSNPN, SVGIG (reference sequence). V lost 0 bases to trimming and J lost 5 bases; unmatched junction nucleotides: 8. This CDR3 is built from 15 residues. CDR3 nucleotide sequence: TGTGCCTGGAGTGTAAGTAGCGGGGGCTTCCACGAGCAGTACTTC. Protein sequence: CAWSVSSGGFHEQYF.

This clone was seen a single time. The rearrangement uses TRBV19 and TRBJ2-2; D not resolved. Trimming cost V 5 bases and J 4 bases, with 11 bases left between them. There are 14 residues in the CDR3. From germline, CDR1 is LNHDA and CDR2 SQIVND (reference sequence). The CDR3 nucleotides are TGTGCCAGTAGTTATCAAGGGTGCACCGGGGAGCTGTTTTTT. The encoded protein is CASSYQGCTGELFF. Full variable domain (missing parts from reference TRBV19 and TRBJ2-2): DGGITQSPKYLFRKEGQNVTLSCEQNLNHDAMYWYRQDPGQGLRLIYYSQIVNDFQKGDIAEGYSVSREKKESFPLTVTSAQKNPTAFYLCASSYQGCTGELFFGEGSRLTVL.

The chain uses TRBV11-3 and TRBJ1-2, with a weak D call TRBD1 (5 bases). The ends were cut back, 3 bases at V and 4 bases at J, with 15 bases in the middle. CDR3 length: 15 residues. Germline values: CDR1 SGHNT, CDR2 YENEEA. CDR3 sequence: CASSLGQYRGYGYTF. CDR3 nucleotide sequence: TGTGCCAGCAGCTTGGGGCAGTACCGGGGCTATGGCTACACCTTC.

V gene TRBV19 combines with J gene TRBJ1-1; D remains unclear. V was pared by 0 bases and J by 0 bases, with 5 bases between. The CDR3 extends over 14 amino acids. The germline gives CDR1 LNHDA, CDR2 SQIVND (reference sequence). The CDR3 here is CASSIEFMNTEAFF. CDR3 DNA sequence: TGTGCCAGTAGTATAGAGTTCATGAACACTGAAGCTTTCTTT.

This clone showed up just a few times. This chain links TRBV6-8 with TRBJ1-2; D call uncertain. The CDR3 contains 13 residues. Per the germline V gene, CDR1 is MNHGY and CDR2 is SAAAGT. V dropped 4 bases and J dropped 1 base, with 7 bases sitting between them. The CDR3, as DNA: TGTGCCAGCAGTTTGGACGGTAACTATGGCTACACCTTC. Its translation: CASSLDGNYGYTF.

The chain employs TRBV19 and TRBJ1-1; D possibly corresponds to TRBD1 (6 bases). V gave up 6 bases and J gave up 3 bases, with 8 bases separating them. The CDR3 has 12 residues. Germline V gene sequence: CDR1 LNHDA, CDR2 SQIVND (reference sequence). The CDR3 DNA reads TGTGCCAGTAGGGCAGGGGACACTGAAGCTTTCTTT. Amino acids: CASRAGDTEAFF.

This clone was found a few times. The chain has TRBV30 and TRBJ1-1; D is ambiguous. Trimming took off 5 bases at V and 5 bases at J, with 15 bases between the two ends. CDR1 and CDR2 (germline): GTSNPN, SVGIG (reference sequence). CDR3 length: 13 amino acids. CDR3 in amino acids: CAWGSMAITEAFF. The CDR3 DNA reads TGTGCCTGGGGAAGCATGGCAATTACTGAAGCTTTCTTT.

This chain uses TRBV19 with TRBJ1-1; D is uncertain. Trimming shortened V by 6 bases and J by 5 bases, and 13 bases separated the two germline ends. The germline gives CDR1 LNHDA, CDR2 SQIVND (reference sequence). This CDR3 has 13 residues. The CDR3 DNA reads TGTGCCAGTAGAGGGATTTTGGGAACTGAAGCTTTCTTT. This translates into CASRGILGTEAFF.

The chain carries TRBV18 and TRBJ2-3; D is perhaps TRBD2 (6 bases). With 1 base removed from V and 5 bases from J, the gap between germline ends came to 7 bases. The CDR3 loop spans 13 amino acids. Germline V gene sequence: CDR1 KGHSH, CDR2 LQKENI. The CDR3 region is CASSPRGGDTQYF. DNA of the CDR3: TGTGCCAGCTCACCACGGGGAGGAGATACGCAGTATTTT.

V and J are TRBV6-8 and TRBJ2-3; weak D call: TRBD1 (5 bases). This CDR3 is built from 16 residues. Germline CDR1 is MNHGY and CDR2 is SAAAGT. Trimming removed 8 bases from V and 3 bases from J, with 21 bases in between. The CDR3 here is CASRRTRVSETDTQYF. CDR3 nucleotides: TGTGCCAGCCGGAGAACCAGGGTTTCTGAGACAGATACGCAGTATTTT.

The chain combines TRBV19 with TRBJ1-1; D is undetermined. The CDR3 sequence is 12 residues long. The V end lost 7 bases, the J end lost 2 bases, and 8 bases lay between the germline ends. Germline CDR1 is LNHDA and CDR2 is SQIVND (reference sequence). The CDR3 region has the DNA TGTGCCAGTACCCTCGGTAACACTGAAGCTTTCTTT. It codes for CASTLGNTEAFF.

The chain links TRBV11-3 to TRBJ2-5; 14 positions match TRBD2. Germline CDR1 is SGHNT and CDR2 is YENEEA. The trim removed 5 bases at V and 3 bases at J, leaving 2 bases unmatched. CDR3 size: 15 residues. Written as DNA, the CDR3 is TGTGCCAGCAGCAAGGGACTAGCGGGAGAAGAGACCCAGTACTTC. It specifies CASSKGLAGEETQYF.

V gene TRBV19 combines with J gene TRBJ1-3; D unclear. The germline gives CDR1 LNHDA, CDR2 SQIVND (reference sequence). Trimming pared 1 base from V and 0 bases from J, leaving 10 bases between. CDR3 size: 16 residues. CDR3 sequence (DNA): TGTGCCAGTAGTATAGGTCCGCCGGCCTCTGGAAACACCATATATTTT. Its translation is CASSIGPPASGNTIYF.

Only a few counts were recorded for this clone. This chain connects TRBV28 to TRBJ1-5; 7 bases are shared with TRBD1. CDR1 and CDR2 (germline): MDHEN, SYDVKM. This CDR3 region has 14 residues. The V gene end was trimmed by 8 bases and the J gene end by 6 bases; junction bases not matched to a gene: 10. This CDR3 reads CASLGGGGGQPQHF. The CDR3 nucleotides are TGTGCCAGCCTTGGAGGGGGCGGGGGTCAGCCCCAGCATTTT.

This clone was found a few times. The chain employs TRBV6-8 and TRBJ2-7, with 9 bases lining up with TRBD1. Germline CDR1 and CDR2: MNHGY and SAAAGT. This CDR3 has 16 residues. V lost 10 bases, J lost 2 bases, and 15 bases stayed unmatched. CDR3 bases: TGTGCCATCAGGGAAGTGGACAGGGGACCTCCCTACGAGCAGTACTTC. Translated, it gives CAIREVDRGPPYEQYF.

The rearrangement uses TRBV29-1 and TRBJ2-1; D is perhaps TRBD1 (6 bases). The V and J ends lost 7 bases and 6 bases respectively, with 13 bases between them. This CDR3 contains 12 residues. Per germline, CDR1 SQVTM and CDR2 ANQGSEA. The CDR3 sequence: CSALQGRNEQFF. In DNA, the CDR3 is TGCAGCGCGTTACAGGGACGCAATGAGCAGTTCTTC.

CDR3 residues: CASSIIAWTGGGQPQHF. CDR3 DNA: TGTGCCAGTAGTATTATCGCTTGGACAGGGGGCGGGCAGCCCCAGCATTTT. The V and J genes are TRBV19 and TRBJ1-5; TRBD1 matches at 11 bases. This CDR3 is built from 17 residues. Germline CDR1 is LNHDA and CDR2 is SQIVND (reference sequence). V lost 3 bases and J lost 7; bases outside the gene matches: 11.

In its sample, this clone was seen a few times. V usage is TRBV15 and J usage is TRBJ1-4; possibly TRBD1 for D (6 bases). The CDR3 spans 16 residues. Trimming stripped 1 base from V and 1 base from J, with 10 bases between. Germline CDR1 LNHNV, CDR2 YYDKDF (reference sequence). The CDR3 DNA reads TGTGCCACCAGCAGAGGAGGGGGAGTAACTAATGAAAAACTGTTTTTT. Amino acid sequence: CATSRGGGVTNEKLFF. Supplemented by reference TRBV15 and TRBJ1-4, the full variable domain reads DAMVIQNPRYQVTQFGKPVTLSCSQTLNHNVMYWYQQKSSQAPKLLFHYYDKDFNNEADTPDNFQSRRPNTSFCFLDIRSPGLGDTAMYLCATSRGGGVTNEKLFFGSGTQLSVL.

In its sample, this clone was seen once. The chain employs TRBV29-1 and TRBJ1-2; maybe TRBD1 (5 bases). The CDR3 spans 13 residues. Per the germline V gene, CDR1 is SQVTM and CDR2 is ANQGSEA. V lost 4 bases to trimming and J lost 7 bases, with 16 bases between them. CDR3 loop: CSVGGQVMGGYTF. In nucleotides, the CDR3 is TGCAGCGTTGGGGGCCAGGTTATGGGTGGCTACACCTTC.

The chain carries TRBV6-8 and TRBJ2-7; TRBD1 is a possible D gene (5 bases). Trimming cost V 3 bases and J 0 bases, with 9 bases left between them. This CDR3 region has 14 residues. Looked up from germline, CDR1 is MNHGY and CDR2 is SAAAGT. The CDR3 loop is CASSYIRDSYEQYF. The CDR3 DNA reads TGTGCCAGCAGTTATATCAGGGACTCCTACGAGCAGTACTTC.

The genes are TRBV11-3 and TRBJ2-3; the match to TRBD2 covers 11 bases. The V and J ends lost 5 bases and 4 bases, in that order; junction bases with no gene match: 5. CDR1 is SGHNT, CDR2 YENEEA, per germline. The CDR3 extends over 15 amino acids. CDR3 sequence (DNA): TGTGCCAGCAGCCCACTAGCGGGAGCGGCAGATACGCAGTATTTT. Translating it yields CASSPLAGAADTQYF.

The chain is built from TRBV2 and TRBJ1-1, with D uncertain. Trimming shortened V by 0 bases and J by 4 bases, and 12 bases separated the two germline ends. CDR1 and CDR2 (germline): SNHLY, FYNNEI. The length of the CDR3 is 15 residues. The CDR3 region is CASSEALGRSTEAFF. In DNA form, the CDR3 reads TGTGCCAGCAGTGAAGCGCTTGGGCGGAGCACTGAAGCTTTCTTT.

This clone showed up just once. The V and J genes are TRBV11-3 and TRBJ1-3; D call uncertain. V dropped 2 bases and J dropped 0 bases, with 17 bases sitting between them. CDR3 length equals 18 residues. Germline V lookup: CDR1 SGHNT, CDR2 YENEEA. This chain's CDR3 is CASSLFARTPFSGNTIYF. The CDR3 coding sequence is TGTGCCAGCAGCTTATTCGCCCGAACACCATTCTCTGGAAACACCATATATTTT.